Below are 19 T cell receptor beta chains sequenced from a single sample in a study of Graves' ophthalmopathy and Graves' hyperthyroidism. RNA transcripts provided the template for amplifying TCR beta CDR3 regions. The library came from an HTBI-primed first-round RT-PCR and a second-round multiplex PCR. TCRdb fed the multiplex PCR reads into MiXCR, producing one record per CDR3 protein. The sample comprises 200,000 to 250,000 distinct CDR3 sequences, approximately 42% of which are singletons, and around half rests with the top ten. The specimen sequenced was peripheral blood. These receptors came from an adult man with Graves' ophthalmopathy.

This clonotype was seen many times. The chain couples TRBV7-9 to TRBJ1-1; D perhaps matches TRBD1 (5 bases). The CDR3 totals 13 residues. The V end lost 2 bases, the J end lost 4 bases, and 8 bases lay between the germline ends. CDR1 and CDR2 from the germline V gene are SEHNR and FQNEAQ (reference sequence). The CDR3 loop is CASSLQGGTEAFF. As DNA, the CDR3 is TGTGCCAGCAGCTTACAGGGAGGCACTGAAGCTTTCTTT.

V usage is TRBV9 and J usage is TRBJ2-7; D may be TRBD1 or TRBD2 (5 bases each). With 2 bases removed from V and 3 bases from J, the gap between germline ends came to 12 bases. The CDR3 is 14 amino acids. Germline V CDR1 and CDR2: SGDLS, YYNGEE. The CDR3 DNA follows: TGTGCCAGCAGCGTCCGGGACGGCTACTACGAGCAGTACTTC. It yields the protein CASSVRDGYYEQYF.

V usage is TRBV9 and J usage is TRBJ2-5; possibly TRBD1 for D (7 bases). CDR3 size: 15 residues. V lost 1 base and J 5 bases, leaving 15 bases between the germline ends. In germline, CDR1 is SGDLS, CDR2 YYNGEE. The CDR3 DNA follows: TGTGCCAGCAGCGTATCGGGGGACAGTACGGAGACCCAGTACTTC. Its translation: CASSVSGDSTETQYF. Filled out from reference TRBV9 and TRBJ2-5, the complete variable domain reads DSGVTQTPKHLITATGQRVTLRCSPRSGDLSVYWYQQSLDQGLQFLIQYYNGEERAKGNILERFSAQQFPDLHSELNLSSLELGDSALYFCASSVSGDSTETQYFGPGTRLLVL.

A few counts support this clonotype. V gene TRBV12-3 or TRBV12-4 combines with J gene TRBJ2-5, with 7 bases lining up with TRBD1. The junction had 1 base not matched to a gene; V was cut back by 3 bases and J by 3 bases. The CDR3 spans 13 residues. The CDR3 spells CASSFTGEETQYF. In nucleotides, the CDR3 is TGTGCCAGCAGTTTTACAGGGGAAGAGACCCAGTACTTC.

The CDR3 protein is CASSHDSGRAKNEQYF. The CDR3, as DNA: TGTGCCAGCAGCCATGATAGCGGGAGGGCCAAGAACGAGCAGTACTTC. The chain employs TRBV5-4 and TRBJ2-7; 11 positions agree with TRBD2. This CDR3 is 16 amino acids long. The J segment lost 5 bases and the V segment lost 4 bases, leaving 11 bases of the junction unmatched. CDR1 is SGHNT and CDR2 is YYREEE in the germline V gene (reference sequence).

The gene calls are TRBV20-1 and TRBJ1-3; no clear D. Trimming removed 1 base from V and 0 bases from J, with 7 bases in between. CDR1 is DFQATT, CDR2 SNEGSKA, per germline (reference sequence). This CDR3 contains 14 residues. CDR3 region: CSARAAGSGNTIYF. CDR3 nucleotide sequence: TGCAGTGCTAGAGCAGCGGGCTCTGGAAACACCATATATTTT.

Comments on this clonotype: Just one base apart from a much larger clone, this may be a read error. The chain recombines TRBV9 with TRBJ1-1; D not resolved. This CDR3 contains 11 residues. Germline loops: CDR1 SGDLS, CDR2 YYNGEE. DNA of the CDR3: TGTGCCAGCAGCTTGGAGGGATCTTACCTCTTT. Its translation: CASSLEGSYLF.

This chain uses TRBV20-1 with TRBJ2-5; 9 bases are shared with TRBD1. This CDR3 comprises 16 residues. V was clipped by 0 bases and J by 5 bases; unmatched bases: 10. Looked up from germline, CDR1 is DFQATT and CDR2 is SNEGSKA (reference sequence). The CDR3 spells CSARDRATTGGETQYF. The CDR3 DNA reads TGCAGTGCTAGAGATCGGGCGACGACAGGGGGTGAGACCCAGTACTTC.

The chain combines TRBV20-1 with TRBJ2-7; D not resolved. Germline CDR1 DFQATT, CDR2 SNEGSKA (reference sequence). V shed 3 bases and J shed 7 bases, with 7 bases lying between them. This CDR3 spans 10 amino acids. This CDR3 reads CSARVYEQYF. In DNA, the CDR3 is TGCAGTGCTAGGGTTTATGAGCAGTACTTC.

The chain has TRBV5-4 and TRBJ2-7; the D gene is possibly TRBD2 (6 bases). Germline assignment: CDR1 SGHNT and CDR2 YYREEE (reference sequence). Trimming took off 0 bases at V and 7 bases at J, with 14 bases between the two ends. The CDR3 contains 14 residues. The CDR3 protein is CASSLETGAWEQYF. In DNA, the CDR3 is TGTGCCAGCAGCTTGGAAACGGGAGCGTGGGAGCAGTACTTC.

This chain links TRBV2 with TRBJ2-5; D unresolved. The CDR3 spans 13 residues. The V gene's germline CDR1 is SNHLY and CDR2 FYNNEI. The V and J ends lost 6 bases and 4 bases respectively, with 12 bases between them. CDR3 region: CASSAPVRETQYF. The CDR3 DNA is TGTGCCAGCAGCGCCCCGGTGCGAGAGACCCAGTACTTC. Full variable domain (missing parts from reference TRBV2 and TRBJ2-5): EPEVTQTPSHQVTQMGQEVILRCVPISNHLYFYWYRQILGQKVEFLVSFYNNEISEKSEIFDDQFSVERPDGSNFTLKIRSTKLEDSAMYFCASSAPVRETQYFGPGTRLLVL.

This clonotype was counted a few times. This rearrangement joins TRBV29-1 to TRBJ2-2; a weak D match, TRBD2 (5 bases). Germline lookup yields CDR1 SQVTM and CDR2 ANQGSEA. The ends were cut back, 4 bases at V and 5 bases at J, with 11 bases in the middle. This CDR3 has 13 residues. DNA for the CDR3: TGCAGCGTTGCCCGGGGTGGGACCGGGGAGCTGTTTTTT. This sequence encodes CSVARGGTGELFF.

This clonotype appeared a single time. The V call is TRBV6-6, the J call TRBJ1-4, with 9 positions matching TRBD1. Germline assignment: CDR1 MNHNY and CDR2 SVGAGI (reference sequence). CDR3 size: 17 residues. The trim removed 6 bases at V and 8 bases at J, leaving 16 bases unmatched. CDR3 amino acids: CASRFPPPGQGGEKLFF. In DNA form, the CDR3 reads TGTGCCAGCAGGTTCCCTCCTCCGGGACAGGGAGGCGAAAAACTGTTTTTT.

Worth noting for this clonotype: A junction end diverges from the germline sequence, so it may reflect a read error. This chain uses TRBV2 with TRBJ1-5; D is undetermined. CDR1 is SNHLY, CDR2 FYNNEI, per germline. The CDR3 totals 15 residues. The CDR3 DNA reads as TGTGCCTGCAGTGCCCGACCTTATAGCAATCAGCCCCAGCATTTT. It yields the protein CACSARPYSNQPQHF.

This chain joins TRBV20-1 and TRBJ2-7; 10 nucleotides match TRBD1. The V gene's germline CDR1 is DFQATT and CDR2 SNEGSKA (reference sequence). CDR3 length: 11 residues. The J segment lost 8 bases and the V segment lost 6 bases, leaving 4 bases of the junction unmatched. In nucleotides, the CDR3 is TGCAGTGCCTGGACAGGGGGGAAGCAGTACTTC. Encoded protein: CSAWTGGKQYF.

The chain combines TRBV29-1 with TRBJ2-5; the D is unclear. Germline CDR1 SQVTM, CDR2 ANQGSEA. The CDR3 loop spans 9 amino acids. V was clipped by 8 bases and J by 5 bases, with 6 bases between them. The CDR3 DNA reads TGCAGCTTAGTTGAGACCCAGTACTTC. Protein product: CSLVETQYF.

V usage is TRBV13 and J usage is TRBJ1-2; tentatively, D is TRBD1 (6 bases). The CDR3 runs to 12 residues. Germline V CDR1 and CDR2: PRHDT, FYEKMQ (reference sequence). V was cut by 5 bases and J by 12 bases, with 16 bases left in between. This CDR3 is CASSPRGRGDTF. In DNA form, the CDR3 reads TGTGCCAGCAGCCCTAGAGGCAGGGGAGACACCTTC.

Many counts were recorded for this clonotype. The chain couples TRBV19 to TRBJ1-2; 8 nucleotides line up with TRBD1. Losses at the gene ends were 1 base for V and 4 bases for J; bases not matched to a gene: 5. The germline gives CDR1 LNHDA, CDR2 SQIVND (reference sequence). The CDR3 has 15 amino acids. This CDR3 reads CASSIAGTGGYGYTF. DNA of the CDR3: TGTGCCAGTAGTATAGCGGGGACAGGAGGCTATGGCTACACCTTC.

This rearrangement joins TRBV25-1 to TRBJ2-7, with TRBD2 identical over 14 bases. The germline CDR1 and CDR2 sequences are MGHDK and SYGVNS. The CDR3 loop spans 16 amino acids. Trimming took 2 bases from V and 3 from J; bases not matched to a gene: 3. The chain's CDR3 is CASSETGLAGGYEQYF. In DNA, the CDR3 is TGTGCCAGCAGTGAAACCGGACTAGCGGGAGGCTACGAGCAGTACTTC.